The clone carrying this T cell receptor beta chain was found a few times. The antigen is undetermined. The CDR3 spans 12 residues. Trimming took off 2 bases at V and 8 bases at J, with 9 bases between the two ends. CDR1 GTSNPN and CDR2 SVGIG come from the germline V gene (reference sequence). This specimen belongs to a study of beta chain features in type 1 diabetes. Study-wide findings and caveats: Shorter TCRB CDR3s, moderately but significantly so, marked every one of the four CD4+ subsets in Type 1 diabetes patients.

The sequenced template was cDNA made from the entire isolated RNA. Here immunoSEQ multiplex PCR was the method, and the copy in TCRdb shows in-frame clones only, minus some. Here the sample spans 250,000 or so clones, approximately 13% being singletons. The chain recombines TRBV30 with TRBJ1-4; D remains unclear. The clonotype was recovered from a man aged 30 to 39 with type 1 diabetes. Sequencing was carried out using naive CD4+ T cells from blood. CDR3 amino acids: CAWSSRGEKLFF. CDR3 in DNA: TGTGCCTGGAGTTCCCGCGGGGAAAAACTGTTTTTT.